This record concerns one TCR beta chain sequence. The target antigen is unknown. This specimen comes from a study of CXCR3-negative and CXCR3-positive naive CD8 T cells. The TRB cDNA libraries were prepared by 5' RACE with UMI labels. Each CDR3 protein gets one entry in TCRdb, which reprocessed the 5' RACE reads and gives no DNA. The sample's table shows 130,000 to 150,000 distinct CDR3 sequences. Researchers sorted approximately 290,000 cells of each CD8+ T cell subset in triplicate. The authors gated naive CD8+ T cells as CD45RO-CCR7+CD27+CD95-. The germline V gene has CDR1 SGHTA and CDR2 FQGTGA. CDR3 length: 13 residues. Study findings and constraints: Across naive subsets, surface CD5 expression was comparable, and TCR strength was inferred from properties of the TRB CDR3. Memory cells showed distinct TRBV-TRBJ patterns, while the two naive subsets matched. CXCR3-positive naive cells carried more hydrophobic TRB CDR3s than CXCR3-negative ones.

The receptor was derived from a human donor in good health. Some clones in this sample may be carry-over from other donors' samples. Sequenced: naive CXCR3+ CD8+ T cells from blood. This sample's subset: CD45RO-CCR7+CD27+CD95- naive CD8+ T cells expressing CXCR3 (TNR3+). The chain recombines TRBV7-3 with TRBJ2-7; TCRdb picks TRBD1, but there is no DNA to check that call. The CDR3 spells CASSTQGGAEQYF.